This T cell receptor (beta chain) came from a study of early T cells in non-severe SARS-CoV-2 infection. Study results and limitations: Comparison of clonotypes with VDJdb favored anti-spike CD8 responses while missing private and CD4 specificities.

With V trimmed by 6 bases and J by 2 bases, 7 bases remained unmatched. CDR3 length: 14 amino acids. Germline V gene lookup returns CDR1 MNHEY and CDR2 SVGEGT. Remarks on this clonotype: Its target is unknown.

A single record per CDR3 protein comes from TCRdb applying MiXCR to the 5' RACE reads. Of 88,000 or so distinct CDR3 sequences listed, under 15% are singletons. The sequence derives from an adult who was a healthcare worker with PCR-confirmed SARS-CoV-2 infection or an uninfected control (not recorded which). The chain employs TRBV6-2 or TRBV6-3 and TRBJ2-7, with 7 bases that match TRBD2. Sequencing was done on a sample of whole blood. CDR3 bases: TGTGCCAGCAGCATGGGACTACCGCCCTACGAGCAGTACTTC. As protein: CASSMGLPPYEQYF.